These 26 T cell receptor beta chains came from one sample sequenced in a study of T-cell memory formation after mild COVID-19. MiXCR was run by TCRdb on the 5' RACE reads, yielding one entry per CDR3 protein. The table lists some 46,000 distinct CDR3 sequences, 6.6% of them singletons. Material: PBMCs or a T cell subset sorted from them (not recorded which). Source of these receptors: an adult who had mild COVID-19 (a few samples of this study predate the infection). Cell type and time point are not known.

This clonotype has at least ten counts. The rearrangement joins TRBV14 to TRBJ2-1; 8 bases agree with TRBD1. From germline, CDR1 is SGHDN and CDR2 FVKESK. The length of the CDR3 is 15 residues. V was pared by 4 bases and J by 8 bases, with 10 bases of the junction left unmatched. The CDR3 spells CASSLPQTGAHEQFF. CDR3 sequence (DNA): TGTGCCAGCAGCCTTCCCCAGACAGGGGCCCATGAGCAGTTCTTC. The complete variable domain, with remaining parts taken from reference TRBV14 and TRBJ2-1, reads EAGVTQFPSHSVIEKGQTVTLRCDPISGHDNLYWYRRVMGKEIKFLLHFVKESKQDESGMPNNRFLAERTGGTYSTLKVQPAELEDSGVYFCASSLPQTGAHEQFFGPGTRLTVL.

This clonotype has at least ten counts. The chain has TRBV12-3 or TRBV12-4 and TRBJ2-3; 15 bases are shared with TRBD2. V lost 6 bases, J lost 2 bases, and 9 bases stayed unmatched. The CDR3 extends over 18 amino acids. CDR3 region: CASSPRTSGRDYTDTQYF. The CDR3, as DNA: TGTGCCAGCAGCCCACGGACTAGCGGGAGGGACTACACAGATACGCAGTATTTT.

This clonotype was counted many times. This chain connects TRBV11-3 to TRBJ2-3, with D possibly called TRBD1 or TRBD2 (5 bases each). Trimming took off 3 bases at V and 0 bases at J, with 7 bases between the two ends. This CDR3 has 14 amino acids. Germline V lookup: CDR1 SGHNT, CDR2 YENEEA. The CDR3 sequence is CASSFRGSTDTQYF. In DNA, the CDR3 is TGTGCCAGCAGCTTTCGGGGCAGCACAGATACGCAGTATTTT.

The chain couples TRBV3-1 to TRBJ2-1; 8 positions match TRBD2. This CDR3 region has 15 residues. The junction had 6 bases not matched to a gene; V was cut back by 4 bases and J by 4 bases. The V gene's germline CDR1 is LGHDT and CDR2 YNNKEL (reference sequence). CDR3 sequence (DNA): TGTGCCAGCAGCCGAGCGGGGGTTTATTACAATGAGCAGTTCTTC. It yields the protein CASSRAGVYYNEQFF.

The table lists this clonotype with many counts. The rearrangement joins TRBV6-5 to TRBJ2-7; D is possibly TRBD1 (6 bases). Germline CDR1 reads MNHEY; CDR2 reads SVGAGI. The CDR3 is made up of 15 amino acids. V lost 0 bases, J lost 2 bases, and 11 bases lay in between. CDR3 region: CASSYSRRGTYEQYF. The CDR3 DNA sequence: TGTGCCAGCAGTTACTCTCGCAGGGGAACCTACGAGCAGTACTTC.

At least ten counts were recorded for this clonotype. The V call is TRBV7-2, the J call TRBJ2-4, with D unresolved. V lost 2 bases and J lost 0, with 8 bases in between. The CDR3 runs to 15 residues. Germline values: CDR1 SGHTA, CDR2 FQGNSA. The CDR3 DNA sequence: TGTGCCAGCAGCTTACAAGTTTTAGCCAAAAACATTCAGTACTTC. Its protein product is CASSLQVLAKNIQYF.

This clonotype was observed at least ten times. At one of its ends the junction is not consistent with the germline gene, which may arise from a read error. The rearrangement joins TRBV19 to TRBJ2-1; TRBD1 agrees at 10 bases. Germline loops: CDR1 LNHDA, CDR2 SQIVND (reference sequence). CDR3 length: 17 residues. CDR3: CASSIDLTGGWSNGQFF. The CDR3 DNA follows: TGTGCCAGTAGTATAGATCTGACAGGGGGCTGGTCGAATGGGCAGTTCTTC.

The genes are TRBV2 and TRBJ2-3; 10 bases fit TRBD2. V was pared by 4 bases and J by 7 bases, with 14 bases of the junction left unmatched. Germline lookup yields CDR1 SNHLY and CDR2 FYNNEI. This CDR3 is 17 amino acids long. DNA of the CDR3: TGTGCCAGCAGTGGAAGGCCCAGCGGGAGGGCTAAAAATACGCAGTATTTT. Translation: CASSGRPSGRAKNTQYF.

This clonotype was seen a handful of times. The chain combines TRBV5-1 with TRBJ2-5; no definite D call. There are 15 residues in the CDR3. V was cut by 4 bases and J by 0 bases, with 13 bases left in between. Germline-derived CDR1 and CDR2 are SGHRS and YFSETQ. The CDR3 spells CASSPLPRYQETQYF. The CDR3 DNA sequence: TGCGCCAGCAGCCCGTTACCCCGGTACCAAGAGACCCAGTACTTC.

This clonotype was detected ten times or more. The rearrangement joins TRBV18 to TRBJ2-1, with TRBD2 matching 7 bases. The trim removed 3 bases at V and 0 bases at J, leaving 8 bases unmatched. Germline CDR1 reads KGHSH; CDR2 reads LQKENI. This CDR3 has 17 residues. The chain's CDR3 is CASSPLFRGDSYNEQFF. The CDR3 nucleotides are TGTGCCAGCTCACCTTTATTTCGGGGGGACTCCTACAATGAGCAGTTCTTC.

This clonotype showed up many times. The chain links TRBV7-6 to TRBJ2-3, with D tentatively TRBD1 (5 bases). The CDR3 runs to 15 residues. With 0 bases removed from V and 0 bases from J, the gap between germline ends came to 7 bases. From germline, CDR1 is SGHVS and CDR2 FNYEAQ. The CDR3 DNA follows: TGTGCCAGCAGCTTAGCGGACACTAGCACAGATACGCAGTATTTT. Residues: CASSLADTSTDTQYF. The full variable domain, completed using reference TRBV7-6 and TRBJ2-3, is GAGVSQSPRYKVTKRGQDVALRCDPISGHVSLYWYRQALGQGPEFLTYFNYEAQQDKSGLPNDRFSAERPEGSISTLTIQRTEQRDSAMYRCASSLADTSTDTQYFGPGTRLTVL.

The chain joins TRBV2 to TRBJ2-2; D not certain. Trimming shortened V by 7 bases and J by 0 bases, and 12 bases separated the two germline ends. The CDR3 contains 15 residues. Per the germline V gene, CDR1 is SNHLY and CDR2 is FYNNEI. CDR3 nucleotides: TGTGCCAGCAAGGTTCAGGATACGAACACCGGGGAGCTGTTTTTT. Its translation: CASKVQDTNTGELFF.

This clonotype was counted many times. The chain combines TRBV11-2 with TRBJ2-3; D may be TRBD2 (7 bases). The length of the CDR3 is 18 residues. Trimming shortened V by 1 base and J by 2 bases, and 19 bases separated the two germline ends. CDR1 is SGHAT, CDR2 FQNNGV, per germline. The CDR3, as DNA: TGTGCCAGCAGCTTAGTCGCCGCGGGGGCGGGAGCCACAGATACGCAGTATTTT. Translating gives CASSLVAAGAGATDTQYF. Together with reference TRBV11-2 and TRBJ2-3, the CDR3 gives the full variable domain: EAGVAQSPRYKIIEKRQSVAFWCNPISGHATLYWYQQILGQGPKLLIQFQNNGVVDDSQLPKDRFSAERLKGVDSTLKIQPAKLEDSAVYLCASSLVAAGAGATDTQYFGPGTRLTVL.

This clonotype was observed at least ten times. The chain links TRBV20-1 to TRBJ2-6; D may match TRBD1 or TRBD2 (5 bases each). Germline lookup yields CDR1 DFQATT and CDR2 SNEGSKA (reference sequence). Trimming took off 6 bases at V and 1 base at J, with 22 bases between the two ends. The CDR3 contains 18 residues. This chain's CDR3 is CSALLPGRARSGANVLTF. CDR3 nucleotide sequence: TGCAGTGCCCTTCTTCCGGGACGGGCTAGGTCTGGGGCCAACGTCCTGACTTTC.

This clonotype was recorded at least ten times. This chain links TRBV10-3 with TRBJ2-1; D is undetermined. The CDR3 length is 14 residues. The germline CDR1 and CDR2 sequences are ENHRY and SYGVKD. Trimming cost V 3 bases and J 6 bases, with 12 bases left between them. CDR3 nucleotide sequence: TGTGCCATCAGTGATTCCCATGACGTCAATGAGCAGTTCTTC. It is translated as CAISDSHDVNEQFF.

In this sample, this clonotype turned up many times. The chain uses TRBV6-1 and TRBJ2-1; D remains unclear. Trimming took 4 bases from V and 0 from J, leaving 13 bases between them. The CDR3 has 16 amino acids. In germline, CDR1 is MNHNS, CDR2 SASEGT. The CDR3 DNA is TGTGCCAGCAGTGCGGCCCAGAGAGGCTCCTACAATGAGCAGTTCTTC. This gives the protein CASSAAQRGSYNEQFF.

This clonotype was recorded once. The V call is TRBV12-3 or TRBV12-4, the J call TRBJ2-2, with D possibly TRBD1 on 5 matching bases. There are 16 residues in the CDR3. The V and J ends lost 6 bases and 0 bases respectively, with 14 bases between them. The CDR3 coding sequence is TGTGCCAGCAGCCGCAATGGACATCCGAACACCGGGGAGCTGTTTTTT. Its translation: CASSRNGHPNTGELFF.

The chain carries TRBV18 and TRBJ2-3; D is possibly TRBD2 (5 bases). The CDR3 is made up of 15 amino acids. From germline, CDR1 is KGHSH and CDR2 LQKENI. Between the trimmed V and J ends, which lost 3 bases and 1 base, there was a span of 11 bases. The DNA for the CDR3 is TGTGCCAGCTCACCCCTAGCTGGCGGCACAGATACGCAGTATTTT. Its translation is CASSPLAGGTDTQYF.

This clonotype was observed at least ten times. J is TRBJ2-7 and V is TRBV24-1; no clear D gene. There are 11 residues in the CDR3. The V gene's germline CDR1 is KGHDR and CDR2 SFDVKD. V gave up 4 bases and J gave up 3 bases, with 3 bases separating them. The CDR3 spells CATSEGYEQYF. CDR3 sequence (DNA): TGTGCCACCAGTGAGGGCTACGAGCAGTACTTC.

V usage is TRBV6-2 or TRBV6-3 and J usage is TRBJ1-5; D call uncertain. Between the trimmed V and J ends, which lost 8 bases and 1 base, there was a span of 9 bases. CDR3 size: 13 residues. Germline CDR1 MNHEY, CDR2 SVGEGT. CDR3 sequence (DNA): TGTGCCAGCTGGGGTTGGAGCAATCAGCCCCAGCATTTT. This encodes CASWGWSNQPQHF.

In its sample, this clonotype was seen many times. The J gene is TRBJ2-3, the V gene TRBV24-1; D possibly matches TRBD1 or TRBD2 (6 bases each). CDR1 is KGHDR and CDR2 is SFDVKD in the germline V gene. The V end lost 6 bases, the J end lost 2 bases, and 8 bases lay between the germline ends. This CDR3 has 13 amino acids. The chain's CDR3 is CATSRGATDTQYF. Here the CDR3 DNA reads TGTGCCACCAGTAGGGGGGCCACAGATACGCAGTATTTT.

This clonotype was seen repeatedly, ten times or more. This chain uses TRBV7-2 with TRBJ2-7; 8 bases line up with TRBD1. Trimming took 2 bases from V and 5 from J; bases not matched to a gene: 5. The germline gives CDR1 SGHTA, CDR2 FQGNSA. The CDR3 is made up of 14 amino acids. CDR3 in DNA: TGTGCCAGCAGCTTACATCAGGGGGCAGACGAGCAGTACTTC. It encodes CASSLHQGADEQYF.

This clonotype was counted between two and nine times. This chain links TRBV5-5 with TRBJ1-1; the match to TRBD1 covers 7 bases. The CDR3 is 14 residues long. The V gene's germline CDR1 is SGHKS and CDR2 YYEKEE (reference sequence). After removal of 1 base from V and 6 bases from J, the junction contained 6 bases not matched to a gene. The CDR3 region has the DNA TGTGCCAGCAGCTTGATACCCACAGGGGCTGAAGCTTTCTTT. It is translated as CASSLIPTGAEAFF.

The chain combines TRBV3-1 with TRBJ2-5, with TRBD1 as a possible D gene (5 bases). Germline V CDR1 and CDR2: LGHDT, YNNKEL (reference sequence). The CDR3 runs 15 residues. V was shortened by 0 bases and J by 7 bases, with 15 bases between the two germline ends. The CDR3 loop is CASSQDLGRAGTQYF. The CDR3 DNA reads TGTGCCAGCAGCCAAGATCTGGGGCGCGCAGGGACCCAGTACTTC.

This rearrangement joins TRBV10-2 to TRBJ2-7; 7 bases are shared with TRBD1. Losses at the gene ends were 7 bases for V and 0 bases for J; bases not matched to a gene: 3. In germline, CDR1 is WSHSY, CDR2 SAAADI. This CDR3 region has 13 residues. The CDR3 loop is CASMTGHSYEQYF. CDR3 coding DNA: TGCGCCAGCATGACAGGGCACTCCTACGAGCAGTACTTC.

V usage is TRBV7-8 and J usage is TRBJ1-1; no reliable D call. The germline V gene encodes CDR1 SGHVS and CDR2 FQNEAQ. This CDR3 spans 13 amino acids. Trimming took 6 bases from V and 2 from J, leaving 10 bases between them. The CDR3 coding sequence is TGTGCCAGCAGAGTCACATCTAACACTGAAGCTTTCTTT. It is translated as CASRVTSNTEAFF.